This TCR beta chain was identified in a study of blood T cell repertoires in COVID-19. Turning to the study itself: Both acute and convalescent COVID-19 samples were obtained from the United States, Italy and Spain. PBMCs, B-cell-depleted T cells, or T cells provided the cDNA or gDNA that made up the material.

This clone came up a few times. V dropped 6 bases and J dropped 4 bases, with 15 bases sitting between them. This CDR3 contains 14 residues. Looked up from germline, CDR1 is MDHEN and CDR2 is SYDVKM. The assay was immunoSEQ multiplex PCR, and TCRdb's table has in-frame clones only and misses some. The table records over 110,000 clones, roughly 76% of them present only once. The rearrangement links TRBV28 to TRBJ1-2; a weak D match, TRBD1 (6 bases). The sample comprised peripheral blood. The sequence came from an older man with acute or convalescent COVID-19. The CDR3 region has the DNA TGTGCCAGCAGGCCCGGGACATACGGCTATGGCTACACCTTC. Amino acid sequence: CASRPGTYGYGYTF.